Below are 17 T cell receptor beta chains sequenced from a single sample in a study of vaccination effects on CD4 cells after COVID-19. CD4+ T cells specific for antigen were expanded with viral peptide pools by the ViraFEST assay before sequencing. The culture ran for 10 days, and then CD4+ T cells were isolated. Each participant was given two doses of one vaccine (BNT162b2 or mRNA-1273). What these receptors recognize is not known. Sequencing used immunoSEQ multiplex PCR; TCRdb keeps in-frame clones, though not all of them. The data show about 16,000 clones, about 75% seen once. This material consisted of CD4+ T cells from PBMCs cultured with HCoV-NL63 spike peptides, taken after COVID-19 vaccination. These receptors were obtained from a human donor who received a COVID-19 vaccine.

This chain uses TRBV28 with TRBJ1-5, with D possibly matching TRBD1 (5 bases). Germline-derived CDR1 and CDR2 are MDHEN and SYDVKM. Trimming removed 3 bases at V and 0 bases at J, with 12 bases between. The CDR3 contains 16 residues. CDR3 in DNA: TGTGCCAGCAGTTTGGGGCAGGGCTATAGCAATCAGCCCCAGCATTTT. It translates to CASSLGQGYSNQPQHF.

This chain uses TRBV28 with TRBJ2-5, with 9 nucleotides matching TRBD1. CDR3 size: 17 residues. Looked up from germline, CDR1 is MDHEN and CDR2 is SYDVKM. Germline trimming cut 3 bases from V and 4 bases from J; bases unmatched to any gene: 12. Here the CDR3 reads CASSLGGQGSFGETQYF. The DNA for the CDR3 is TGTGCCAGCAGTTTGGGAGGACAGGGGTCTTTTGGAGAGACCCAGTACTTC. Based on the CDR3 plus reference TRBV28 and TRBJ2-5, the full variable domain is DVKVTQSSRYLVKRTGEKVFLECVQDMDHENMFWYRQDPGLGLRLIYFSYDVKMKEKGDIPEGYSVSREKKERFSLILESASTNQTSMYLCASSLGGQGSFGETQYFGPGTRLLVL.

Remarks on this clone: A read error may account for a junction end that differs from germline. This chain connects TRBV5-4 to TRBJ1-2; 9 bases agree with TRBD1. CDR1 and CDR2 (germline): SGHNT, YYREEE (reference sequence). This CDR3 comprises 13 residues. The CDR3 region has the DNA TGTGCCAGCAGCTTGGGGCCGGGACAGGGTGATAGCTTC. This sequence encodes CASSLGPGQGDSF.

This chain connects TRBV6-6 to TRBJ2-6; D ambiguous. The V gene lost 2 bases and the J gene lost 2 bases, with 7 bases spanning the gap. This CDR3 has 15 residues. Germline assignment: CDR1 MNHNY and CDR2 SVGAGI (reference sequence). In DNA form, the CDR3 reads TGTGCCAGCAGTTACCCGGGCGCTGGGGCCAACGTCCTGACTTTC. It encodes CASSYPGAGANVLTF.

This clone occurred a few times. The chain links TRBV29-1 to TRBJ1-5; D gene uncertain. CDR1 and CDR2 from the germline V gene are SQVTM and ANQGSEA. The ends were cut back, 7 bases at V and 0 bases at J, with 7 bases in the middle. CDR3 length: 12 amino acids. This CDR3 reads CSASYSNQPQHF. The DNA for the CDR3 is TGCAGCGCCAGTTATAGCAATCAGCCCCAGCATTTT.

The chain uses TRBV29-1 and TRBJ2-3; no reliable D call. This CDR3 is built from 12 residues. CDR1 and CDR2 (germline): SQVTM, ANQGSEA. Trimming removed 6 bases at V and 10 bases at J, with 17 bases between. The CDR3 DNA is TGCAGCGTGGGTCATAACTACGGCTCGCAGTATTTT. It translates to CSVGHNYGSQYF.

In its sample, this clone was seen once. The V and J genes are TRBV5-6 and TRBJ2-1; TRBD1 might be the D (5 bases). V gave up 2 bases and J gave up 1 base, with 10 bases separating them. CDR1 is SGHDT and CDR2 is YYEEEE in the germline V gene. The CDR3 is 15 residues long. The CDR3: CASSLGAVSYNEQFF. As DNA, the CDR3 is TGTGCCAGCAGCTTAGGGGCCGTATCCTACAATGAGCAGTTCTTC.

This clone has a handful of counts. The rearrangement joins TRBV27 to TRBJ2-7; 11 positions agree with TRBD2. The ends lost 5 bases at V and 3 bases at J; junction bases unmatched: 6. CDR1 is MNHEY and CDR2 is SMNVEV in the germline V gene (reference sequence). The CDR3 sequence is 15 residues long. DNA for the CDR3: TGTGCCAGCAGTATCCTAGCGGGAGGCCACTACGAGCAGTACTTC. As protein: CASSILAGGHYEQYF.

This chain links TRBV11-3 with TRBJ2-7; D is unclear. V dropped 1 base and J dropped 0 bases, with 10 bases sitting between them. The CDR3 loop spans 15 amino acids. Germline V gene lookup returns CDR1 SGHNT and CDR2 YENEEA. The CDR3 DNA sequence: TGTGCCAGCAGCTTAGGTTTGGATCCCTCCTACGAGCAGTACTTC. It specifies CASSLGLDPSYEQYF. Looking up the rest from reference TRBV11-3 and TRBJ2-7 gives the full variable domain: EAGVVQSPRYKIIEKKQPVAFWCNPISGHNTLYWYLQNLGQGPELLIRYENEEAVDDSQLPKDRFSAERLKGVDSTLKIQPAELGDSAVYLCASSLGLDPSYEQYFGPGTRLTVT.

This chain uses TRBV2 with TRBJ1-5, with D uncertain. With 3 bases removed from V and 2 bases from J, the gap between germline ends came to 8 bases. The CDR3 is 14 amino acids. The germline V gene has CDR1 SNHLY and CDR2 FYNNEI. As DNA, the CDR3 is TGTGCCAGCAGTGAGGGGTCGGGCAATCAGCCCCAGCATTTT. Protein: CASSEGSGNQPQHF.

With regard to this clone: An end of the junction differs from the germline gene, which may be a read error. The rearrangement links TRBV5-5 to TRBJ1-6, with 9 bases lining up with TRBD1. The germline gives CDR1 SGHKS, CDR2 YYEKEE (reference sequence). The CDR3 covers 11 residues. CDR3 in amino acids: CASSRGQGNYF. The CDR3 DNA sequence: TGTGCCAGCAGTCGCGGACAGGGGAATTACTTT.

The chain recombines TRBV28 with TRBJ1-5, with a tentative D call TRBD1 (5 bases). The CDR3 runs to 16 residues. Deletions cut 3 bases from V and 2 bases from J, with 14 bases between. Germline V gene sequence: CDR1 MDHEN, CDR2 SYDVKM. The CDR3 coding sequence is TGTGCCAGCAGTTTCTTCTCGGGGCGAGGCAATCAGCCCCAGCATTTT. Its translation is CASSFFSGRGNQPQHF.

The chain joins TRBV4-3 to TRBJ1-6; D gene unclear. CDR3 size: 16 residues. Per the germline V gene, CDR1 is LGHNA and CDR2 is YSLEER. Deletions cut 0 bases from V and 7 bases from J, with 13 bases between. Written as DNA, the CDR3 is TGCGCCAGCAGCCAAGATCAACCAGGCGGGAATTCACCCCTCCACTTT. It specifies CASSQDQPGGNSPLHF.

The V gene is TRBV19, the J gene TRBJ2-2; D perhaps matches TRBD2 (6 bases). Trimming took off 4 bases at V and 4 bases at J, with 10 bases between the two ends. This CDR3 has 14 amino acids. Germline lookup yields CDR1 LNHDA and CDR2 SQIVND (reference sequence). CDR3 region: CASSTRRGTGELFF. The CDR3 bases are TGTGCCAGTAGTACCCGGAGGGGCACCGGGGAGCTGTTTTTT.

The chain employs TRBV15 and TRBJ1-5; no definite D call. Germline lookup yields CDR1 LNHNV and CDR2 YYDKDF (reference sequence). The V end lost 0 bases, the J end lost 7 bases, and 4 bases lay between the germline ends. The CDR3 runs 12 residues. This CDR3 reads CATSRDQQPQHF. CDR3 in DNA: TGTGCCACCAGCAGAGATCAACAGCCCCAGCATTTT.

The chain employs TRBV7-9 and TRBJ1-1, with TRBD1 matching over 7 bases. V shed 2 bases, J shed 2 bases, and the junction held 2 bases outside the gene matches. This CDR3 region has 14 residues. The germline CDR1 and CDR2 sequences are SEHNR and FQNEAQ (reference sequence). CDR3 coding DNA: TGTGCCAGCAGCTTACGACAGGGTAACACTGAAGCTTTCTTT. Amino acids: CASSLRQGNTEAFF.

The chain is built from TRBV5-1 and TRBJ2-7; D uncertain. Trimming removed 4 bases at V and 0 bases at J, with 5 bases between. The germline V gene encodes CDR1 SGHRS and CDR2 YFSETQ. This CDR3 contains 12 residues. The CDR3 nucleotides read TGCGCCAGCAGCCCTAACTCCTACGAGCAGTACTTC. Protein product: CASSPNSYEQYF.